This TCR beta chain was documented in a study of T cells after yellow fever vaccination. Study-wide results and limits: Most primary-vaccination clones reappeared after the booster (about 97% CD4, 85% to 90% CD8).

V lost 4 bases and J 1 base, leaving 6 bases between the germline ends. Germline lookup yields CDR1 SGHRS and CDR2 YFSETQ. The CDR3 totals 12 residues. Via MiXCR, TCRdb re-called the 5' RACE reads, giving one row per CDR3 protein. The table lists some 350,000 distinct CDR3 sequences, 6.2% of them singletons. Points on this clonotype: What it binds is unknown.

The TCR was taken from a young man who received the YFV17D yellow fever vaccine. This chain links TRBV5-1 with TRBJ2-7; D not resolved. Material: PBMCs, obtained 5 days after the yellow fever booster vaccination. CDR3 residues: CASSAESYEQYF. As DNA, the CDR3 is TGCGCCAGCAGCGCCGAATCCTACGAGCAGTACTTC.